These 10 T cell receptor beta chains originate from one sample sequenced in a study of control samples from healthy donors and cancer patients. TCRdb keeps only in-frame clones here, not all; method: immunoSEQ multiplex PCR. This table holds about 160,000 clones, less than 95% found once. Sequencing used PBMCs. These receptors were obtained from a man aged 60 to 69 with colorectal cancer.

The V and J genes are TRBV28 and TRBJ1-2, with no clear D. V shed 5 bases and J shed 3 bases, with 10 bases lying between them. Germline assignment: CDR1 MDHEN and CDR2 SYDVKM. This CDR3 spans 13 amino acids. In nucleotides, the CDR3 is TGTGCCAGCAGTCCCCCCGAATACTATGGCTACACCTTC. It is translated as CASSPPEYYGYTF.

V is TRBV12-5 and J is TRBJ1-2, with a weak D call TRBD1 (6 bases). There are 13 residues in the CDR3. Deletions cut 7 bases from V and 2 bases from J, with 11 bases between. Germline V gene data show CDR1 as LGHNT and CDR2 as FRNRAP. CDR3 in amino acids: CASAPDSNYGYTF. CDR3 DNA: TGTGCTAGTGCCCCGGACAGCAACTATGGCTACACCTTC.

The chain uses TRBV5-1 and TRBJ2-3, with D tentatively TRBD1 or TRBD2 (6 bases each). This CDR3 has 14 residues. V lost 2 bases and J lost 3, with 10 bases in between. Germline lookup yields CDR1 SGHRS and CDR2 YFSETQ. The DNA of the CDR3 is TGCGCCAGCAGCTTTGGGGGGCGGACAGATACGCAGTATTTT. Its protein product is CASSFGGRTDTQYF.

The chain combines TRBV2 with TRBJ2-7; 7 bases are a match to TRBD1. Germline V gene lookup returns CDR1 SNHLY and CDR2 FYNNEI. V gave up 6 bases and J gave up 1 base; unmatched junction bases: 12. This CDR3 comprises 16 residues. CDR3 region: CASSQTPDRVSYEQYF. The CDR3 DNA is TGTGCCAGCAGCCAGACACCAGACAGGGTATCCTACGAGCAGTACTTC. Looking up the rest from reference TRBV2 and TRBJ2-7 gives the full variable domain: EPEVTQTPSHQVTQMGQEVILRCVPISNHLYFYWYRQILGQKVEFLVSFYNNEISEKSEIFDDQFSVERPDGSNFTLKIRSTKLEDSAMYFCASSQTPDRVSYEQYFGPGTRLTVT.

This clone has only one observation. V gene TRBV2 combines with J gene TRBJ2-7; D gene unclear. The CDR3 is 15 amino acids. Germline CDR1 reads SNHLY; CDR2 reads FYNNEI. The V gene lost 6 bases and the J gene lost 0 bases, with 15 bases spanning the gap. The CDR3 DNA sequence: TGTGCCAGCAGGCCGACTGCCCTCAGCTCCTACGAGCAGTACTTC. This translates into CASRPTALSSYEQYF.

The chain combines TRBV15 with TRBJ1-6; D call uncertain. The V and J ends lost 0 bases and 10 bases respectively, with 7 bases between them. The CDR3 is 13 amino acids. Germline CDR1 is LNHNV and CDR2 is YYDKDF (reference sequence). CDR3 sequence: CATSRDLASPLHF. The CDR3 DNA reads TGTGCCACCAGCAGAGATCTGGCCTCACCCCTCCACTTT.

V usage is TRBV2 and J usage is TRBJ1-6; TRBD1 aligns across 9 bases. This CDR3 comprises 15 residues. The trim removed 6 bases at V and 4 bases at J, leaving 4 bases unmatched. CDR1 SNHLY and CDR2 FYNNEI come from the germline V gene. The CDR3 loop reads CASRVGTGYNSPLHF. In nucleotides, the CDR3 is TGTGCCAGCAGGGTAGGGACAGGGTATAATTCACCCCTCCACTTT.

The rearrangement uses TRBV19 and TRBJ1-2, with TRBD1 identical over 7 bases. From germline, CDR1 is LNHDA and CDR2 SQIVND (reference sequence). J lost 6 bases, V lost 1 base, and 5 bases had no gene match. The CDR3 runs to 14 residues. CDR3 nucleotide sequence: TGTGCCAGTAGTATAGCAGGGGGGATCCATGGCTACACCTTC. Its protein product is CASSIAGGIHGYTF.

The gene calls are TRBV5-8 and TRBJ1-2, with D possibly matching TRBD1 (6 bases). Looked up from germline, CDR1 is SGHTS and CDR2 is YDEGEE. V lost 4 bases to trimming and J lost 4 bases, with 17 bases between them. CDR3 length: 15 amino acids. As DNA, the CDR3 is TGTGCCAGCAGCGGACTTACAGGGACCTTCTATGGCTACACCTTC. It is translated as CASSGLTGTFYGYTF.

This sequence joins TRBV20-1 and TRBJ1-5, with D tentatively TRBD1 (6 bases). The germline V and J ends were trimmed by 3 bases and 2 bases, with 26 bases remaining between them. Germline V gene data show CDR1 as DFQATT and CDR2 as SNEGSKA (reference sequence). This CDR3 comprises 19 residues. The CDR3 loop reads CSASASGTMLGSGNQPQHF. In DNA form, the CDR3 reads TGCAGTGCTAGTGCCTCCGGGACAATGCTGGGAAGTGGCAATCAGCCCCAGCATTTT.